These 14 T cell receptor beta chains came from one sample sequenced in a study of blood T cell repertoires in COVID-19. The assay was immunoSEQ multiplex PCR, and TCRdb's table has in-frame clones only and misses some. The sample has under 100,000 clones, roughly 80% seen once. Sequenced: peripheral blood. Receptors originate from a man aged 80 or over with active or convalescent COVID-19.

The V gene is TRBV7-2, the J gene TRBJ1-4, with unresolved D. The V gene's germline CDR1 is SGHTA and CDR2 FQGNSA. This CDR3 spans 15 amino acids. The V end was cut by 4 bases, the J end by 5 bases, with 14 bases between. CDR3 DNA sequence: TGTGCCAGCAGCTCGAATGGTGGGGAGAATGAAAAACTGTTTTTT. Protein product: CASSSNGGENEKLFF.

The gene calls are TRBV5-4 and TRBJ2-2; D not certain. CDR3 length: 13 residues. Trimming cost V 4 bases and J 3 bases, with 7 bases left between them. In germline, CDR1 is SGHNT, CDR2 YYREEE (reference sequence). CDR3 nucleotide sequence: TGTGCCAGCAGCCCCTTTCACACCGGGGAGCTGTTTTTT. It codes for CASSPFHTGELFF.

The sample holds many counts of this clone. The V call is TRBV7-9, the J call TRBJ2-7; D is undetermined. The CDR3 spans 13 residues. Deletions cut 3 bases from V and 5 bases from J, with 11 bases between. From germline, CDR1 is SEHNR and CDR2 FQNEAQ (reference sequence). The CDR3 coding sequence is TGTGCCAGCAGCTTGGGCCAACACCACGAGCAGTACTTC. This encodes CASSLGQHHEQYF. Based on the CDR3 plus reference TRBV7-9 and TRBJ2-7, the full variable domain is DTGVSQNPRHKITKRGQNVTFRCDPISEHNRLYWYRQTLGQGPEFLTYFQNEAQLEKSRLLSDRFSAERPKGSFSTLEIQRTEQGDSAMYLCASSLGQHHEQYFGPGTRLTVT.

This sequence joins TRBV5-1 and TRBJ1-6; a possible D gene is TRBD1 (6 bases). CDR1 is SGHRS, CDR2 YFSETQ, per germline. There are 16 residues in the CDR3. The ends were cut back, 6 bases at V and 9 bases at J, with 22 bases in the middle. CDR3 sequence: CASTSDGGQPFSPLHF. The CDR3 bases are TGCGCCAGCACCTCGGATGGCGGACAGCCGTTTTCACCCCTCCACTTT.

This sequence joins TRBV5-1 and TRBJ1-2; 7 bases are shared with TRBD1. This CDR3 is 13 amino acids long. The germline CDR1 and CDR2 sequences are SGHRS and YFSETQ. V was pared by 2 bases and J by 6 bases, with 4 bases of the junction left unmatched. CDR3 sequence (DNA): TGCGCCAGCAGCTTAGGGGGCGCTAATGGCTACACCTTC. It codes for CASSLGGANGYTF.

Only a few counts were recorded for this clone. The chain is built from TRBV5-4 and TRBJ2-3; 9 bases are shared with TRBD1. The germline V gene has CDR1 SGHNT and CDR2 YYREEE (reference sequence). The trim removed 1 base at V and 5 bases at J, leaving 14 bases unmatched. The CDR3 extends over 18 amino acids. CDR3 DNA: TGTGCCAGCAGCTTGAGGGGACAGGGAGGGGGAGCGGTAGATACGCAGTATTTT. It specifies CASSLRGQGGGAVDTQYF.

This rearrangement joins TRBV18 to TRBJ2-7; D unclear. The germline V gene encodes CDR1 KGHSH and CDR2 LQKENI. The germline V and J ends were trimmed by 3 bases and 0 bases, with 9 bases remaining between them. The CDR3 sequence is 14 residues long. In DNA form, the CDR3 reads TGTGCCAGCTCACCTCCCACCAGCTCCTACGAGCAGTACTTC. Translating gives CASSPPTSSYEQYF. The full variable domain, its missing parts supplied by reference TRBV18 and TRBJ2-7, is NAGVMQNPRHLVRRRGQEARLRCSPMKGHSHVYWYRQLPEEGLKFMVYLQKENIIDESGMPKERFSAEFPKEGPSILRIQQVVRGDSAAYFCASSPPTSSYEQYFGPGTRLTVT.

The V gene is TRBV7-9, the J gene TRBJ1-3; D might be TRBD1 (6 bases). V was clipped by 8 bases and J by 2 bases, with 16 bases between them. The CDR3 totals 15 residues. Germline CDR1 reads SEHNR; CDR2 reads FQNEAQ (reference sequence). CDR3 in DNA: TGTGCCAGCGGAAACTACAGGGAAACTGGAAACACCATATATTTT. Translating gives CASGNYRETGNTIYF.

This chain joins TRBV5-5 and TRBJ2-3; TRBD2 agrees at 11 bases. Trimming removed 4 bases from V and 1 base from J; junction bases left unmatched: 2. Per germline, CDR1 SGHKS and CDR2 YYEKEE (reference sequence). This CDR3 has 15 amino acids. The CDR3 reads CASSISGGGTDTQYF. As DNA, the CDR3 is TGTGCCAGCAGCATTAGCGGGGGGGGCACAGATACGCAGTATTTT.

The J gene is TRBJ2-7, the V gene TRBV5-6; D remains unclear. Between the trimmed V and J ends, which lost 6 bases and 7 bases, there was a span of 17 bases. This CDR3 is built from 13 residues. In germline, CDR1 is SGHDT, CDR2 YYEEEE. CDR3 coding DNA: TGTGCCAGCAACCGGCGGTCGGTTTGGGAGCAGTACTTC. Translating it yields CASNRRSVWEQYF.

J is TRBJ1-1 and V is TRBV19, with 7 bases identical to TRBD1. The CDR3 is made up of 16 amino acids. With 5 bases clipped from V and 2 bases from J, the junction kept 11 bases outside the gene matches. CDR1 and CDR2 (germline): LNHDA, SQIVND (reference sequence). CDR3 bases: TGTGCCAGTAGTCCCCAAGGGACAGTTCCTAACACTGAAGCTTTCTTT. Protein: CASSPQGTVPNTEAFF. Full variable domain (outside the CDR3, taken from reference TRBV19 and TRBJ1-1): DGGITQSPKYLFRKEGQNVTLSCEQNLNHDAMYWYRQDPGQGLRLIYYSQIVNDFQKGDIAEGYSVSREKKESFPLTVTSAQKNPTAFYLCASSPQGTVPNTEAFFGQGTRLTVV.

V is TRBV19 and J is TRBJ2-2, with 9 bases lining up with TRBD2. Germline assignment: CDR1 LNHDA and CDR2 SQIVND (reference sequence). This CDR3 is 16 amino acids long. V was pared by 6 bases and J by 0 bases, with 5 bases of the junction left unmatched. CDR3 in amino acids: CASSPAGGANTGELFF. In DNA form, the CDR3 reads TGTGCCAGTAGCCCAGCGGGGGGCGCGAACACCGGGGAGCTGTTTTTT. Full variable domain (outside the CDR3, taken from reference TRBV19 and TRBJ2-2): DGGITQSPKYLFRKEGQNVTLSCEQNLNHDAMYWYRQDPGQGLRLIYYSQIVNDFQKGDIAEGYSVSREKKESFPLTVTSAQKNPTAFYLCASSPAGGANTGELFFGEGSRLTVL.

This chain links TRBV20-1 with TRBJ1-2; 7 bases fit TRBD1. The J segment lost 3 bases and the V segment lost 3 bases, leaving 4 bases of the junction unmatched. This CDR3 has 13 residues. Germline V gene data show CDR1 as DFQATT and CDR2 as SNEGSKA (reference sequence). The CDR3 DNA reads as TGCAGTGCTAGTTACGGGACAGACTATGGCTACACCTTC. Translating gives CSASYGTDYGYTF.

The chain has TRBV9 and TRBJ1-1; 9 nucleotides match TRBD1. Germline CDR1 reads SGDLS; CDR2 reads YYNGEE. V shed 4 bases and J 3 bases; nucleotides not matched to a gene: 10. The CDR3 consists of 16 residues. The CDR3 here is CASSTRQGVRDTEAFF. The CDR3 DNA sequence: TGTGCCAGCAGCACGAGACAGGGGGTTCGAGACACTGAAGCTTTCTTT.